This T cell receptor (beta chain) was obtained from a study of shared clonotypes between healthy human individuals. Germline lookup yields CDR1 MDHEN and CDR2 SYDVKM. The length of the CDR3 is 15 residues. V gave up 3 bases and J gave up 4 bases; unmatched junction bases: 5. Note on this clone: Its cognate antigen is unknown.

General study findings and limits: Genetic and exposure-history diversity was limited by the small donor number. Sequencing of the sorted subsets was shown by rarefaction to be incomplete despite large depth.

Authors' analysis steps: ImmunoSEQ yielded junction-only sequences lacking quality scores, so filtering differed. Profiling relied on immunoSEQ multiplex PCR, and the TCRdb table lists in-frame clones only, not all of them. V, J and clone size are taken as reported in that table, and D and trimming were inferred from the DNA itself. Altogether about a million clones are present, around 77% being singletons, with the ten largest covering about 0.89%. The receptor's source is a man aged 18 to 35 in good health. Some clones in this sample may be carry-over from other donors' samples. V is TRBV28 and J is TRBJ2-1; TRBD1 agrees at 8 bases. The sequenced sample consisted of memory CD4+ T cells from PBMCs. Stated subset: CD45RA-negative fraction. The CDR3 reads CASSFLGQGYNEQFF. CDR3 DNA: TGTGCCAGCAGTTTTCTCGGACAGGGTTACAATGAGCAGTTCTTC.